Each of the 22 T cell receptor beta chains below was sequenced from the same sample in a study of T cell changes during pregnancy in multiple sclerosis. Assay: immunoSEQ multiplex PCR; the TCRdb copy retains only in-frame clones and omits some. The sample holds about 51,000 clones, 93% seen once. This sample comprised peripheral blood, obtained in the second trimester of pregnancy. Receptors were obtained from a female donor with multiple sclerosis, enrolled in a pregnancy study.

This CDR3 reads CASSPNTGGAGGYTF. As DNA, the CDR3 is TGTGCCAGCAGCCCCAACACAGGGGGCGCGGGAGGCTACACCTTC. The J gene is TRBJ1-2, the V gene TRBV7-2; 9 nucleotides match TRBD1. V lost 5 bases and J lost 8; bases outside the gene matches: 12. CDR1 and CDR2 from the germline V gene are SGHTA and FQGNSA. The length of the CDR3 is 15 residues.

The chain carries TRBV20-1 and TRBJ2-7; no firm D call. Germline V gives CDR1 DFQATT, CDR2 SNEGSKA (reference sequence). V gave up 4 bases and J gave up 6 bases, with 10 bases separating them. This CDR3 contains 11 residues. The CDR3 here is CSAIGSGEQYF. The CDR3 DNA is TGCAGTGCTATCGGGTCGGGCGAGCAGTACTTC.

About this clone: Other DNA sequences within the sample encode an identical CDR3. This CDR3 is CASSPGTSGPYNEQFF. The CDR3 DNA reads as TGTGCCAGCAGCCCCGGGACCAGCGGGCCTTACAATGAGCAGTTCTTC. The V gene is TRBV5-8, the J gene TRBJ2-1; TRBD2 is a possible D gene (6 bases). V lost 4 bases and J 4 bases, leaving 18 bases between the germline ends. In germline, CDR1 is SGHTS, CDR2 YDEGEE. The CDR3 spans 16 residues.

The chain carries TRBV15 and TRBJ2-2; perhaps TRBD2 as D (6 bases). The CDR3 extends over 14 amino acids. The ends were cut back, 0 bases at V and 6 bases at J, with 8 bases in the middle. Germline V gene lookup returns CDR1 LNHNV and CDR2 YYDKDF (reference sequence). CDR3 DNA: TGTGCCACCAGCAGAGAGGGGAGGTCCGGGGAGCTGTTTTTT. Encoded protein: CATSREGRSGELFF.

The V call is TRBV28, the J call TRBJ1-2, with D hard to call. The ends were cut back, 8 bases at V and 8 bases at J, with 18 bases in the middle. Germline CDR1 and CDR2: MDHEN and SYDVKM. The CDR3 runs 13 residues. CDR3 loop: CASRTSEGLGYTF. CDR3 DNA: TGTGCCAGCCGGACGTCCGAGGGCTTGGGCTACACCTTC.

The rearrangement joins TRBV27 to TRBJ1-5, with 8 bases aligning to TRBD1. CDR1 and CDR2 from the germline V gene are MNHEY and SMNVEV (reference sequence). CDR3 length equals 13 residues. J was trimmed by 6 bases and V by 3 bases; bases with no gene match: 1. The CDR3 loop is CASSLTGAQPQHF. The CDR3 DNA reads TGTGCCAGCAGTTTGACAGGGGCTCAGCCCCAGCATTTT.

This sequence joins TRBV4-2 and TRBJ2-3, with 10 bases matching TRBD2. Losses at the gene ends were 2 bases for V and 2 bases for J; bases not matched to a gene: 10. Germline V gene data show CDR1 as LGHNA and CDR2 as YNFKEQ. The CDR3 contains 18 residues. The CDR3 nucleotides read TGTGCCAGCAGCCAACAGGGACTAAGCGGGAGGGCCACAGATACGCAGTATTTT. The encoded protein is CASSQQGLSGRATDTQYF.

This chain links TRBV11-3 with TRBJ2-3, with 10 bases matching TRBD2. The CDR3 covers 13 residues. V lost 4 bases and J lost 7; bases outside the gene matches: 2. CDR1 is SGHNT and CDR2 is YENEEA in the germline V gene. CDR3 sequence: CASSSSGGNTQYF. The DNA for the CDR3 is TGTGCCAGCAGCTCTAGCGGGGGCAATACGCAGTATTTT.

The CDR3 DNA sequence: TGTGCCAGCAGTTTAGCCGGGAGGAGTGAGCAGTACTTC. Protein sequence: CASSLAGRSEQYF. V is TRBV27 and J is TRBJ2-7; 7 bases map to TRBD2. Germline V gives CDR1 MNHEY, CDR2 SMNVEV (reference sequence). V was clipped by 2 bases and J by 7 bases; unmatched bases: 5. This CDR3 has 13 residues.

The chain links TRBV7-2 to TRBJ1-1, with D uncertain. CDR1 and CDR2 (germline): SGHTA, FQGNSA. The CDR3 is made up of 16 amino acids. V lost 1 base and J lost 6, with 18 bases in between. CDR3 sequence reads: CASSLGPGEVTPEAFF. The CDR3 DNA follows: TGTGCCAGCAGCTTAGGCCCGGGTGAGGTAACACCTGAAGCTTTCTTT.

The rearrangement joins TRBV2 to TRBJ2-3; 7 bases are a match to TRBD1. This CDR3 contains 11 residues. Trimming cost V 9 bases and J 4 bases; bases outside gene matches: 1. CDR1 is SNHLY and CDR2 is FYNNEI in the germline V gene. In nucleotides, the CDR3 is TGTGCCAGAACAGGGGCAGATACGCAGTATTTT. Its protein is CARTGADTQYF. The complete variable domain, with remaining parts taken from reference TRBV2 and TRBJ2-3, reads EPEVTQTPSHQVTQMGQEVILRCVPISNHLYFYWYRQILGQKVEFLVSFYNNEISEKSEIFDDQFSVERPDGSNFTLKIRSTKLEDSAMYFCARTGADTQYFGPGTRLTVL.

The J gene is TRBJ2-7, the V gene TRBV27; 7 bases are a match to TRBD1. The CDR3 runs 16 residues. CDR1 and CDR2 from the germline V gene are MNHEY and SMNVEV (reference sequence). J lost 2 bases, V lost 5 bases, and 12 bases had no gene match. CDR3 DNA: TGTGCCAGCAGTCCCCCACTAAGGACAGGACCCTACGAGCAGTACTTC. Translated, it gives CASSPPLRTGPYEQYF.

The gene calls are TRBV6-4 and TRBJ2-3; D uncertain. The CDR3 is 14 residues long. In germline, CDR1 is MRHNA, CDR2 SNTAGT. Deletions cut 0 bases from V and 3 bases from J, with 7 bases between. The CDR3 region is CASSDSYSTDTQYF. CDR3 nucleotide sequence: TGTGCCAGCAGTGACTCGTACTCGACAGATACGCAGTATTTT.

This chain joins TRBV7-9 and TRBJ2-6; D perhaps matches TRBD1 (5 bases). V lost 5 bases, J lost 2 bases, and 7 bases lay in between. The CDR3 covers 14 residues. Per germline, CDR1 SEHNR and CDR2 FQNEAQ (reference sequence). The CDR3 loop is CASSDSTGANVLTF. The CDR3 nucleotides are TGTGCCAGCAGCGACAGTACTGGGGCCAACGTCCTGACTTTC.

The genes are TRBV5-4 and TRBJ2-1, with a tentative D call TRBD1 (5 bases). The CDR3 extends over 12 amino acids. Trimming left V 4 bases short and J 7 bases short, with 9 bases between. CDR1 is SGHNT and CDR2 is YYREEE in the germline V gene (reference sequence). CDR3: CASSKGRNEQFF. For the CDR3, the DNA is TGTGCCAGCAGCAAGGGGCGGAATGAGCAGTTCTTC.

In its sample, this clone was seen once. The rearrangement uses TRBV6-6 and TRBJ2-1; D possibly corresponds to TRBD1 (6 bases). V was shortened by 6 bases and J by 15 bases, with 18 bases between the two germline ends. Germline CDR1 MNHNY, CDR2 SVGAGI (reference sequence). The CDR3 is 12 residues long. DNA of the CDR3: TGTGCCAGCAGGCCAGGGGATCGTGGTATGTTCTTC. Protein sequence: CASRPGDRGMFF.

The J gene is TRBJ2-7, the V gene TRBV7-9; 8 bases agree with TRBD1. Germline-derived CDR1 and CDR2 are SEHNR and FQNEAQ (reference sequence). J was trimmed by 3 bases and V by 5 bases; bases with no gene match: 9. The CDR3 extends over 15 amino acids. The CDR3 region is CASSLGPDRVYEQYF. CDR3 coding DNA: TGTGCCAGCAGCCTTGGGCCGGACAGGGTCTACGAGCAGTACTTC.

The chain's CDR3 is CASSLQPRENYGYTF. Written as DNA, the CDR3 is TGCGCCAGCAGCCTGCAACCACGAGAAAACTATGGCTACACCTTC. This chain connects TRBV4-3 to TRBJ1-2; D gene unclear. This CDR3 is built from 15 residues. Germline V gene data show CDR1 as LGHNA and CDR2 as YSLEER. V was clipped by 4 bases and J by 2 bases, with 14 bases between them.

The chain recombines TRBV27 with TRBJ2-1; D call uncertain. The CDR3 spans 13 residues. Between the trimmed V and J ends, which lost 7 bases and 9 bases, there was a span of 16 bases. CDR1 and CDR2 (germline): MNHEY, SMNVEV (reference sequence). DNA for the CDR3: TGTGCCAGCAATTCGCGGCTAGTCCCTGAGCAGTTCTTC. Amino acid sequence: CASNSRLVPEQFF.

This clone appeared once. This CDR3 is CASSLRGGITEAFF. The CDR3, as DNA: TGTGCCAGCAGCTTAAGGGGAGGGATCACTGAAGCTTTCTTT. V and J are TRBV7-2 and TRBJ1-1; D is perhaps TRBD1 (5 bases). Trimming pared 2 bases from V and 4 bases from J, leaving 11 bases between. Germline CDR1 SGHTA, CDR2 FQGNSA. This CDR3 has 14 amino acids.

The chain has TRBV6-5 and TRBJ2-7; D not resolved. V shed 8 bases and J shed 0 bases, with 14 bases lying between them. Per germline, CDR1 MNHEY and CDR2 SVGAGI. The length of the CDR3 is 14 residues. The CDR3 region has the DNA TGTGCCAGCGGAGACGGATGGAGCTCCTACGAGCAGTACTTC. Translated: CASGDGWSSYEQYF.

CDR3 nucleotides: TGTGCCAGCAGCCCTTGGACAGGGGGCATCGGCGAGCAGTACTTC. Translated: CASSPWTGGIGEQYF. The V gene is TRBV5-4, the J gene TRBJ2-7; the match to TRBD1 covers 11 bases. CDR1 and CDR2 (germline): SGHNT, YYREEE (reference sequence). This CDR3 is built from 15 residues. The trim removed 4 bases at V and 6 bases at J, leaving 9 bases unmatched.